This TCR beta chain was observed in a study of T cell responses to AZD1222 COVID-19 vaccine. Study-wide findings and caveats: Most donors were white British and more were female, and clonal diversity was possibly underestimated. Along spike, vaccine-associated CD4 TCRs were found throughout, with dominance at 160-218 and 743-854.

Method: immunoSEQ multiplex PCR; TCRdb's copy keeps in-frame clones and lacks some. The sample yields fewer than 200,000 clones, over 80% seen once. This CDR3 region has 15 residues. Between the trimmed V and J ends, which lost 2 bases and 2 bases, there was a span of 11 bases. Germline CDR1 reads SGHVS; CDR2 reads FNYEAQ. About this clone: Its specificity is unknown.

The sequence was collected from an adult in good health. V and J are TRBV7-6 and TRBJ2-3, with D possibly being TRBD1 (6 bases). The sequences come from peripheral blood, collected on day 0 of AZD1222 vaccination. CDR3 residues: CASSLNRGHTDTQYF. For the CDR3, the DNA is TGTGCCAGCAGCTTAAATCGGGGACACACAGATACGCAGTATTTT.